Here is one TCR beta chain with its context. This entry comes from a study of CD8 T cells in Susac syndrome. Random-hexamer reverse transcription was applied to about 0.5 to 1 ug RNA. TCR beta CDR3 was amplified by immunoSEQ multiplex PCR. This amplification extended across 54 Vbeta and 13 Jbeta segments. From the immunoSEQ multiplex PCR reads, TCRdb called clonotypes with MiXCR, one entry per CDR3 protein. The sample comprises under 80,000 distinct CDR3 sequences, less than 95% of which are singletons, and 0.35% to 0.4% rests with the top ten. The CDR3 covers 14 residues. In germline, CDR1 is LGHDT, CDR2 YNNKEL (reference sequence). V gave up 5 bases and J gave up 0 bases, with 11 bases separating them. The sequenced target, TCR beta, came from blood CD8+ and CD4+ T cells. The study used treatment-naive patients who had stable or active relapsing-remitting disease as multiple sclerosis controls. Negative isolation was used for CD8+ and CD4+ T cells, and FACS enrichment was applied to TEMRA cells.

The receptor's source is a human donor with multiple sclerosis. Source material: CD8+ T cells from PBMCs. The gene calls are TRBV3-1 and TRBJ2-7; D not certain. This chain's CDR3 is CASSTASSSYEQYF. The CDR3 bases are TGTGCCAGCAGCACAGCGTCCAGCTCCTACGAGCAGTACTTC.